This passage covers 6 T cell receptor beta chains from one sample sequenced in a study of T and B cells in COVID-19 patients. TRB rearrangements were amplified by multiplex PCR with BIOMED2 TRB-A/B primers. TCRdb ran MiXCR on the multiplex PCR reads and lists one entry per CDR3 protein. The data show about a thousand distinct CDR3 sequences, about 20% seen once. From blood, about 230-500 ng of genomic DNA served as TRB template. Sequences were obtained from blood. These receptor sequences come from a human donor with active COVID-19. The donor label of this sample is uncertain.

The chain joins TRBV7-2 to TRBJ2-3; possibly TRBD2 for D (6 bases). The CDR3 contains 15 residues. CDR1 is SGHTA, CDR2 FQGNSA, per germline. V was shortened by 3 bases and J by 1 base, with 11 bases between the two germline ends. The CDR3 DNA is TGTGCCAGCAGCTTCTCCGGGAGCGGCACAGATACGCAGTATTTT. As protein: CASSFSGSGTDTQYF. The full variable domain, in which reference TRBV7-2 and TRBJ2-3 provide the parts outside the CDR3, is GAGVSQSPSNKVTEKGKDVELRCDPISGHTALYWYRQSLGQGLEFLIYFQGNSAPDKSGLPSDRFSAERTGGSVSTLTIQRTQQEDSAVYLCASSFSGSGTDTQYFGPGTRLTVL.

This clonotype is medium-sized in the sample. The rearrangement uses TRBV5-5 and TRBJ1-1; D gene uncertain. The CDR3 length is 16 residues. The V and J ends lost 5 bases and 3 bases respectively, with 20 bases between them. Germline V gives CDR1 SGHKS, CDR2 YYEKEE (reference sequence). In nucleotides, the CDR3 is TGTGCCAGCAGGGACCCGTGGCCCTCTGCATACACTGAAGCTTTCTTT. Translation gives CASRDPWPSAYTEAFF.

To note about this clonotype: It may be a read error: a sequence one base away is much more abundant. The chain joins TRBV24-1 to TRBJ2-2; tentative D call: TRBD2 (6 bases). The CDR3 covers 16 residues. CDR1 KGHDR and CDR2 SFDVKD come from the germline V gene. The CDR3 region is CVTSESGSRGTGELFF. The DNA for the CDR3 is TGTGTCACCAGTGAGTCCGGGAGTAGAGGTACCGGGGAGCTGTTTTTT.

In this sample, this clonotype turned up a few times. The V call is TRBV13, the J call TRBJ2-4; D may be TRBD1 (6 bases). The CDR3 consists of 16 residues. Germline CDR1 reads PRHDT; CDR2 reads FYEKMQ (reference sequence). Trimming left V 6 bases short and J 0 bases short, with 15 bases between. The CDR3 region is CASSLRGRGAKNIQYF. In DNA form, the CDR3 reads TGTGCCAGCAGTTTAAGGGGCAGGGGAGCCAAAAACATTCAGTACTTC.

The chain recombines TRBV11-2 with TRBJ2-3; D possibly corresponds to TRBD1 (6 bases). Trimming shortened V by 2 bases and J by 3 bases, and 12 bases separated the two germline ends. The CDR3 covers 15 residues. Germline V gene data show CDR1 as SGHAT and CDR2 as FQNNGV. CDR3 residues: CASSLRWQGTDTQYF. As DNA, the CDR3 is TGTGCCAGCAGCTTAAGGTGGCAGGGGACAGATACGCAGTATTTT.

By frequency in the sample, this clonotype is medium-sized (0.01 to 0.1%). The chain recombines TRBV6-5 with TRBJ1-5; no definite D call. V shed 2 bases and J shed 0 bases, with 5 bases lying between them. CDR3 length: 14 residues. Per the germline V gene, CDR1 is MNHEY and CDR2 is SVGAGI. CDR3 region: CASSYRRSNQPQHF. In DNA, the CDR3 is TGTGCCAGCAGTTACAGACGTAGCAATCAGCCCCAGCATTTT.